The 15 T cell receptor beta chains reported below all come from one sample, sequenced in a study of post-analysis software for immune sequencing data. No cognate antigen is known for these TCRs. TCR beta libraries were prepared from cDNA with unique molecular identifiers. TCRdb redid the calling of the PCR reads with MiXCR, one entry per CDR3 protein. In the table there are hundreds of thousands of distinct CDR3 sequences, just under 30% of which are singletons. Study outcomes and limitations: Among four to six TRBV segments more frequent in patients than controls were TRBV5-6, TRBV5-1 and TRBV20-1.

Sequencing was done on a sample of blood. The receptors derive from a girl between 5 and 17 years old with multiple sclerosis.

This chain connects TRBV10-3 to TRBJ2-7; D is uncertain. Trimming cost V 11 bases and J 7 bases, with 9 bases left between them. The germline V gene has CDR1 ENHRY and CDR2 SYGVKD. CDR3 length: 9 residues. The chain's CDR3 is CAFCPEQYF. The CDR3 DNA reads as TGTGCCTTCTGCCCTGAGCAGTACTTC.

In this sample, this clonotype turned up a few times. The rearrangement uses TRBV20-1 and TRBJ2-5; either TRBD1 or TRBD2 may supply D (5 bases each). The CDR3 runs to 13 residues. CDR1 is DFQATT, CDR2 SNEGSKA, per germline (reference sequence). The V and J ends lost 4 bases and 0 bases respectively, with 9 bases between them. The CDR3 DNA sequence: TGCAGTGCTAAACGGGGCTACCAAGAGACCCAGTACTTC. Translating it yields CSAKRGYQETQYF.

This clonotype was observed a handful of times. This rearrangement joins TRBV10-3 to TRBJ2-1, with D uncertain. V lost 1 base and J 6 bases, leaving 1 base between the germline ends. The CDR3 is 11 residues long. Germline V gene data show CDR1 as ENHRY and CDR2 as SYGVKD. This CDR3 is CAISEFNEQFF. In DNA form, the CDR3 reads TGTGCCATCAGTGAGTTCAATGAGCAGTTCTTC.

This sequence joins TRBV19 and TRBJ2-3; D unclear. Trimming took 5 bases from V and 4 from J, leaving 13 bases between them. From germline, CDR1 is LNHDA and CDR2 SQIVND (reference sequence). The CDR3 has 14 residues. CDR3 residues: CASSDLFGADTQYF. CDR3 DNA: TGTGCCAGTAGTGACCTCTTCGGAGCAGATACGCAGTATTTT.

This clonotype has a handful of counts. V is TRBV20-1 and J is TRBJ2-1, with D perhaps matching TRBD2 (5 bases). CDR3 size: 14 residues. V lost 0 bases and J lost 1, with 7 bases in between. The germline gives CDR1 DFQATT, CDR2 SNEGSKA (reference sequence). DNA of the CDR3: TGCAGTGCTAGAGAGGTAGCGTCCTACAATGAGCAGTTCTTC. Protein product: CSAREVASYNEQFF.

This clonotype was counted between two and nine times. An end of the junction does not agree with germline; a read error may underlie this. V usage is TRBV4-3 and J usage is TRBJ2-1; 8 positions match TRBD2. Germline CDR1 reads LGHNA; CDR2 reads YSLEER. The CDR3 extends over 15 amino acids. The CDR3: CASSQLAGSYNGQFF. The DNA for the CDR3 is TGCGCCAGCAGCCAACTAGCGGGCTCCTACAATGGGCAGTTCTTC.

The V gene is TRBV2, the J gene TRBJ2-3, with a tentative D call TRBD2 (5 bases). The germline V gene encodes CDR1 SNHLY and CDR2 FYNNEI. V gave up 6 bases and J gave up 0 bases, with 13 bases separating them. The CDR3 runs 15 residues. Here the CDR3 DNA reads TGTGCCAGCAGACCCCCGGGAACCAGCACAGATACGCAGTATTTT. It encodes CASRPPGTSTDTQYF. Variable domain in full (rest from reference TRBV2 and TRBJ2-3): EPEVTQTPSHQVTQMGQEVILRCVPISNHLYFYWYRQILGQKVEFLVSFYNNEISEKSEIFDDQFSVERPDGSNFTLKIRSTKLEDSAMYFCASRPPGTSTDTQYFGPGTRLTVL.

This clonotype was observed many times. V and J are TRBV7-2 and TRBJ2-5, with a possible D match to TRBD1 (6 bases). The germline CDR1 and CDR2 sequences are SGHTA and FQGNSA. CDR3 size: 16 residues. V was trimmed by 6 bases and J by 1 base, leaving 18 bases between them. CDR3 sequence (DNA): TGTGCCAGCAGGCCACATCGCCAAGGGGGCCAAGAGACCCAGTACTTC. Translation gives CASRPHRQGGQETQYF.

This clonotype was detected a few times. The CDR3 here is CASSYQPGLAGGPYNEQFF. The CDR3 DNA follows: TGTGCCAGCAGCTACCAACCGGGACTAGCGGGAGGACCCTACAATGAGCAGTTCTTC. The rearrangement uses TRBV7-2 and TRBJ2-1; 15 bases match TRBD2. This CDR3 comprises 19 residues. Per germline, CDR1 SGHTA and CDR2 FQGNSA. The J segment lost 2 bases and the V segment lost 4 bases, leaving 9 bases of the junction unmatched.

V gene TRBV29-1 combines with J gene TRBJ2-5, with unresolved D. The J call is uncertain, as TRBJ2-7 better fits the DNA end. Looked up from germline, CDR1 is SQVTM and CDR2 is ANQGSEA. The CDR3 extends over 12 amino acids. Here the CDR3 reads CSVEKYPYEQYF. CDR3 nucleotides: TGCAGCGTTGAAAAGTATCCATACGAGCAGTACTTC.

Points on this clonotype: A read error may explain this, as a much larger clone is one base away. The chain employs TRBV29-1 and TRBJ2-1, with D possibly being TRBD2 (6 bases). Between the trimmed V and J ends, which lost 7 bases and 2 bases, there was a span of 18 bases. The CDR3 runs to 15 residues. Germline CDR1 and CDR2: SQVTM and ANQGSEA. The CDR3 nucleotides are TGCAGCGCAGCTAGCGCGAGCATCGCCTACAATGAGCAGTTCTTC. It encodes CSAASASIAYNEQFF.

The rearrangement links TRBV11-2 to TRBJ1-1, with D maybe TRBD1 (5 bases). The CDR3 spans 15 residues. Trimming removed 5 bases from V and 1 base from J, with 14 bases in between. Germline V lookup: CDR1 SGHAT, CDR2 FQNNGV. In DNA, the CDR3 is TGTGCCAGCAGCCGGGGCGGGCAGCAGAACACTGAAGCTTTCTTT. It codes for CASSRGGQQNTEAFF.

This clonotype was counted between two and nine times. Compared with germline, one end of the junction differs, possibly owing to a read error. The chain recombines TRBV7-7 with TRBJ2-5; D remains unclear. This CDR3 has 13 amino acids. Germline V gene lookup returns CDR1 SSHAT and CDR2 FNYEAQ (reference sequence). The CDR3 DNA is TGTGCTAGCACCGTTGGCCCCATGGAAACCCAGTACTTC. It is translated as CASTVGPMETQYF.

As for this clonotype: The junction does not match germline at one end; this may be a read error. V usage is TRBV5-1 and J usage is TRBJ2-3; D ambiguous. The CDR3 spans 15 residues. Germline V gene data show CDR1 as SGHRS and CDR2 as YFSETQ. The CDR3: CAGSPTELVTDTQYF. The CDR3 nucleotides read TGCGCCGGCAGCCCGACCGAGCTGGTCACAGATACGCAGTATTTT.

This clonotype was counted only a few times. DNA of the CDR3: TGTGCCACCTCCAAACTAGCGGGACCCTACAATGAGCAGTTCTTC. As protein: CATSKLAGPYNEQFF. The chain recombines TRBV12-3 or TRBV12-4 with TRBJ2-1; 10 nucleotides align to TRBD2. The J segment lost 2 bases and the V segment lost 10 bases, leaving 8 bases of the junction unmatched. CDR3 length: 15 amino acids.